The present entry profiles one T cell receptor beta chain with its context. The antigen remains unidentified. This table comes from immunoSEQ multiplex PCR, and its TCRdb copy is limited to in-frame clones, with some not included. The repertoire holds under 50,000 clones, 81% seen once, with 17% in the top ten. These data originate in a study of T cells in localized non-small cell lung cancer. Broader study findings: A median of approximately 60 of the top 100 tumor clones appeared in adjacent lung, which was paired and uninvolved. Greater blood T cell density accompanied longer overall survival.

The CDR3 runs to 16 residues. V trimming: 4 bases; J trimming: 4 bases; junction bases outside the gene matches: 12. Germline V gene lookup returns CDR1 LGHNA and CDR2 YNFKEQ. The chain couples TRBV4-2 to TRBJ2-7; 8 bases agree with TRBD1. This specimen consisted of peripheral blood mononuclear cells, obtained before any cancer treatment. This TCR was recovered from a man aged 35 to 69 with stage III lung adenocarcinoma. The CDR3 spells CASSPRRTGTHYEQYF. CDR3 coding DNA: TGTGCCAGCAGCCCCCGTCGGACAGGGACTCATTACGAGCAGTACTTC.